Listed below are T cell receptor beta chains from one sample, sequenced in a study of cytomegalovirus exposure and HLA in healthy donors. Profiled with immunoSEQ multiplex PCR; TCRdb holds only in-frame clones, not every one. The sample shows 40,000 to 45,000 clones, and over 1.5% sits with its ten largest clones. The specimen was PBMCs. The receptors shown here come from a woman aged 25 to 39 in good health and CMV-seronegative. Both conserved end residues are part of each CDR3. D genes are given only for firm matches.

DNA: TGTGCCTGGAGTGCCCCCCCCGGGACTGCGACTGAAGCTTTCTTT
CDR3: CAWSAPPGTATEAFF
V: TRBV30
D: .
J: TRBJ1-1

DNA: TGCGCCAGCAGCCAGGACATCTCCTCTGGAAACACCATATATTTT
CDR3: CASSQDISSGNTIYF
V: TRBV5-1
D: .
J: TRBJ1-3

DNA: TGTGCCAGCAGTACCCCGGGACAGGGGAATCAGCCCCAGCATTTT
CDR3: CASSTPGQGNQPQHF
V: TRBV28
D: TRBD1
J: TRBJ1-5

DNA: TGCGCCAGCAGCCAACCATCCGGAAGGGGGGGGATGTATGGCTACACCTTC
CDR3: CASSQPSGRGGMYGYTF
V: TRBV4-1
D: .
J: TRBJ1-2

DNA: TGTGCCAGCAGTCCCCTAGCGGGAGGGGTCCATGAGCAGTTCTTC
CDR3: CASSPLAGGVHEQFF
V: TRBV28
D: TRBD2
J: TRBJ2-1

DNA: TGCGCCAGCAGCCAGGAACCAGGGATCTCTGGAAACACCATATATTTT
CDR3: CASSQEPGISGNTIYF
V: TRBV4-1
D: .
J: TRBJ1-3

DNA: TGTGCCAGCACCCTGACAGGGAGCTCCTACGAGCAGTACTTC
CDR3: CASTLTGSSYEQYF
V: TRBV6-1
D: TRBD1
J: TRBJ2-7

DNA: TGTGCCAGCAGCGCTACAAATACTCCGGGACAGGGAAAGTACTTC
CDR3: CASSATNTPGQGKYF
V: TRBV6-1
D: TRBD1
J: TRBJ2-5

DNA: TGTGCCAGCAGTTTAGGGACAGGGTTAAATTCACCCCTCCACTTT
CDR3: CASSLGTGLNSPLHF
V: TRBV27
D: TRBD1
J: TRBJ1-6

DNA: TGCGCCAGCAGCCAAATTGTTGGGACAGGGGGCCGAGATACGCAGTATTTT
CDR3: CASSQIVGTGGRDTQYF
V: TRBV5-1
D: TRBD1
J: TRBJ2-3

DNA: TGTGCCTGGAGACGGGACAGGGAATTGGAGACCCAGTACTTC
CDR3: CAWRRDRELETQYF
V: TRBV30
D: TRBD1
J: TRBJ2-5